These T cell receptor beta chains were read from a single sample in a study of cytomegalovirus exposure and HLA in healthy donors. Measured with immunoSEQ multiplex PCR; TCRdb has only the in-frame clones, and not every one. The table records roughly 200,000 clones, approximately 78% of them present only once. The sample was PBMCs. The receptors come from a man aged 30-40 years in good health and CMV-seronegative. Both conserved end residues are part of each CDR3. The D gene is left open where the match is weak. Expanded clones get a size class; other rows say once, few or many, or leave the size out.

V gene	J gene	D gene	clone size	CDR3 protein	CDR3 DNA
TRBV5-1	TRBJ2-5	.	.	CASSSGHGVETQYF	TGCGCCAGCAGCTCGGGACATGGGGTAGAGACCCAGTACTTC
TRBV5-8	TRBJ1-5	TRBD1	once	CASSSDRGYSNQPQHF	TGTGCCAGCAGCTCCGACAGGGGATATAGCAATCAGCCCCAGCATTTT
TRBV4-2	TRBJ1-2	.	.	CASSQEEGRNYGYTF	TGTGCCAGCAGCCAAGAGGAGGGCAGGAACTATGGCTACACCTTC
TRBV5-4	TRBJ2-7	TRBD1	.	CASSLDRTYEQYF	TGTGCCAGTAGCTTGGACAGGACCTACGAGCAGTACTTC
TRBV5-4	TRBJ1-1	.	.	CASSLQANTEAFF	TGTGCCAGCAGCTTACAGGCGAACACTGAAGCTTTCTTT
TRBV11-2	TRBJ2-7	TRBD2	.	CASQRGRSYEQYF	TGTGCCAGCCAGCGGGGACGCTCCTACGAGCAGTACTTC
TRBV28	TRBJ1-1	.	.	CASNRRGGRDGNTEAFF	TGTGCCAGCAACCGACGCGGGGGGCGCGATGGGAACACTGAAGCTTTCTTT
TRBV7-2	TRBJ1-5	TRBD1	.	CASSLRQGADNQPQHF	TGTGCCAGCAGCTTACGGCAGGGGGCTGACAATCAGCCCCAGCATTTT
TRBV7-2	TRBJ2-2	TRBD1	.	CASSPHPGGVGGELFF	TGTGCCAGCAGCCCCCACCCAGGGGGAGTAGGGGGGGAGCTGTTTTTT
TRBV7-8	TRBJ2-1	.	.	CASTIGSNEQFF	TGTGCCAGCACCATTGGGAGCAATGAGCAGTTCTTC
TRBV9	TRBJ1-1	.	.	CASGQPNTEAFF	TGTGCCAGCGGACAGCCGAACACTGAAGCTTTCTTT
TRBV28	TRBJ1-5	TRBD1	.	CASRDRHNQPQHF	TGTGCCAGCAGGGACAGGCACAATCAGCCCCAGCATTTT
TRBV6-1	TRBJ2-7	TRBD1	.	CASMIGDRGNEQYF	TGTGCCAGCATGATCGGGGACAGGGGGAACGAGCAGTACTTC
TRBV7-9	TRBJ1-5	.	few	CASSQQGDQPQHF	TGTGCCAGCAGCCAACAGGGAGATCAGCCCCAGCATTTT
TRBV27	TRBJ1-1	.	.	CASATMNTEAFF	TGTGCCAGCGCCACTATGAACACTGAAGCTTTCTTT
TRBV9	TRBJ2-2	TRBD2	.	CASSVVRAGGPGELFF	TGTGCCAGCAGCGTAGTGCGAGCGGGGGGGCCCGGGGAGCTGTTTTTT
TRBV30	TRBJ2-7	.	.	CAWSVEQYF	TGTGCCTGGAGCGTAGAGCAGTACTTC
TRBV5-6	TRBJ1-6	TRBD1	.	CASSQSRNRGPNSPLHF	TGTGCCAGCAGCCAGTCCCGAAACAGGGGGCCGAATTCACCCCTCCACTTT
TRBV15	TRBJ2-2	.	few	CATSVEQGTGELFF	TGTGCCACCAGCGTAGAACAGGGAACCGGGGAGCTGTTTTTT
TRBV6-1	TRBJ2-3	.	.	CASSALTGDTQYF	TGTGCCAGCAGTGCCCTGACAGGAGATACGCAGTATTTT
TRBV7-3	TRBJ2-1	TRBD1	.	CASSYDRGNNEQFF	TGTGCCAGCAGTTATGACAGGGGTAATAATGAGCAGTTCTTC
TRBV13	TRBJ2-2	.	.	CASSFGQTNTGELFF	TGTGCCAGCAGCTTCGGACAGACGAACACCGGGGAGCTGTTTTTT
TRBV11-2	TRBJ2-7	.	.	CASSLAYGSYEQYF	TGTGCCAGCAGCTTAGCCTACGGCTCCTACGAGCAGTACTTC
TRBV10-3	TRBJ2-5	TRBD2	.	CASAGTSERETQYF	TGTGCCTCCGCTGGGACTAGCGAAAGAGAGACCCAGTACTTC
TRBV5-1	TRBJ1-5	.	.	CASSPSSGASQPQHF	TGCGCCAGCAGCCCATCCTCAGGGGCTAGTCAGCCCCAGCATTTT
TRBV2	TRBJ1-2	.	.	CASSRGSGYTF	TGTGCCAGCAGCAGGGGCTCCGGCTACACCTTC
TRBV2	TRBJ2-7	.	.	CASSVLSSYEQYF	TGTGCCAGCAGTGTTCTAAGCTCCTACGAGCAGTACTTC
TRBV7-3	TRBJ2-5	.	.	CASSLRLAETQYF	TGTGCCAGCAGCTTGAGGCTAGCCGAGACCCAGTACTTC
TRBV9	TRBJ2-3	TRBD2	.	CASSVRGGRGDTQYF	TGTGCCAGCAGCGTCCGGGGGGGAAGAGGGGATACGCAGTATTTT
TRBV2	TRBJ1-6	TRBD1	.	CASKDRVFDNSPLHF	TGTGCCAGCAAGGACAGGGTCTTCGATAATTCACCCCTCCACTTT
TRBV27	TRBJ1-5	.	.	CASSLKGHIPNQPQHF	TGTGCCAGCAGTTTAAAGGGACACATACCCAATCAGCCCCAGCATTTT
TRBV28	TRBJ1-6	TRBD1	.	CASAGTGALPLHF	TGTGCCAGCGCCGGGACAGGGGCTTTACCCCTCCACTTT
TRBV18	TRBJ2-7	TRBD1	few	CASSLRDRSYEQYF	TGTGCCAGCTCACTACGGGACAGGAGCTACGAGCAGTACTTC
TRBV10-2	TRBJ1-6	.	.	CASSRGEVLPLHF	TGCGCCAGCAGTCGGGGGGAGGTACTACCCCTCCACTTT
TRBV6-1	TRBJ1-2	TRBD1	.	CASSHRDRAVSYTF	TGTGCCAGCAGTCACCGGGACAGGGCGGTTAGCTACACCTTC
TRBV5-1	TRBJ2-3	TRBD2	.	CASSVPTSGGTDTQYF	TGCGCCAGCAGCGTCCCTACTAGCGGGGGAACAGATACGCAGTATTTT
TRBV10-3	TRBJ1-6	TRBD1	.	CAISDGQALILGSPLHF	TGTGCCATCAGTGATGGACAGGCCCTCATTTTGGGTTCACCCCTCCACTTT
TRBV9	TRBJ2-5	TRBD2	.	CASSQSGGEETQYF	TGTGCCAGCAGCCAAAGCGGGGGGGAAGAGACCCAGTACTTC
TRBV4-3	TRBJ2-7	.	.	CASSQTRGGEQYF	TGCGCCAGCAGCCAAACGAGGGGGGGAGAGCAGTACTTC
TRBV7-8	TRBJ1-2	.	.	CASSPTQIASLYGYTF	TGTGCCAGCAGCCCAACCCAGATTGCTTCCCTGTATGGCTACACCTTC
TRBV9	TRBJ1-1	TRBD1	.	CASSAGTGAMNTEAFF	TGTGCCAGCAGCGCCGGGACAGGGGCCATGAACACTGAAGCTTTCTTT
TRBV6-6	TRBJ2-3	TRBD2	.	CASSSRLAGSTDTQYF	TGTGCCAGCAGTTCCAGACTAGCGGGGAGCACAGATACGCAGTATTTT
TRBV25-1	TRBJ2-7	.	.	CASSVTGRYEQYF	TGTGCCAGCAGCGTCACAGGAAGATACGAGCAGTACTTC
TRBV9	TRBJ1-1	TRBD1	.	CASSDFLRGDRKNTEAFF	TGTGCCAGCAGCGATTTTCTTAGAGGGGACAGGAAGAACACTGAAGCTTTCTTT
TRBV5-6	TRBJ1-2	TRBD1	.	CASSHRTGMSGYTF	TGTGCCAGCAGCCATCGGACAGGGATGAGCGGCTACACCTTC
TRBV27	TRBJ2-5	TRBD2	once	CASSPLPTSGKETQYF	TGTGCCAGCAGTCCCCTCCCAACTAGCGGAAAAGAGACCCAGTACTTC
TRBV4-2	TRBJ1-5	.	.	CASSRFPISNQPQHF	TGTGCCAGCAGCCGATTCCCTATTAGCAATCAGCCCCAGCATTTT
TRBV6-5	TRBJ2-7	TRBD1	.	CASTMGQGPYEQYF	TGTGCCAGCACGATGGGACAGGGACCCTACGAGCAGTACTTC
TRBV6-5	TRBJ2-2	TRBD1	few	CASSWDRVGTGELFF	TGTGCCAGCAGTTGGGACAGGGTGGGCACCGGGGAGCTGTTTTTT
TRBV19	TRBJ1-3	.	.	CASTPQASPLSGNTIYF	TGTGCCAGTACCCCACAGGCTAGTCCGCTCTCTGGAAACACCATATATTTT
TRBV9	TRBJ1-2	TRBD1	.	CASSVSGGLGYTF	TGTGCCAGCAGCGTATCAGGGGGCCTTGGCTACACCTTC